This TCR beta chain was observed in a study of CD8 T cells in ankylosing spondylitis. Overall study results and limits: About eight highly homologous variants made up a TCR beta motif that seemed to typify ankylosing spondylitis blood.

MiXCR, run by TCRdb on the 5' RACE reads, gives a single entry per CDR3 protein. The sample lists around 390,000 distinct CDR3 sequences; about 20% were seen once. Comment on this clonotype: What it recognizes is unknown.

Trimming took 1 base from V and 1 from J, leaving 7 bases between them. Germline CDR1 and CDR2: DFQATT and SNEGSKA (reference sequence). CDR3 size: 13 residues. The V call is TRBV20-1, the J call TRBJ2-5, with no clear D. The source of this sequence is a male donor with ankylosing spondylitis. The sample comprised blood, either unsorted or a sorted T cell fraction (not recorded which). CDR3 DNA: TGCAGTGCTAGAGCGACGGGCCAAGAGACCCAGTACTTC. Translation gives CSARATGQETQYF.